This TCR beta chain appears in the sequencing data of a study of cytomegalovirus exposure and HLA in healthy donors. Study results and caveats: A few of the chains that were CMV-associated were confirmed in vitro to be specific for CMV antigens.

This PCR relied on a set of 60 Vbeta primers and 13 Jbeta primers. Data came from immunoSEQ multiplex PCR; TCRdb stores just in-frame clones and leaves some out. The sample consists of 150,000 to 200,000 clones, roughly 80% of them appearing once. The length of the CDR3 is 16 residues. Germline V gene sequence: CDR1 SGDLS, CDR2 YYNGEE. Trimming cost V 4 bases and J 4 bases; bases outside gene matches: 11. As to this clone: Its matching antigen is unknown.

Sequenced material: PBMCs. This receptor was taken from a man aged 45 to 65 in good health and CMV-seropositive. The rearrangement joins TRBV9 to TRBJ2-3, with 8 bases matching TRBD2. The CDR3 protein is CASSFTGGVTADTQYF. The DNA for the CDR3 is TGTGCCAGCAGCTTTACGGGGGGGGTTACCGCAGATACGCAGTATTTT. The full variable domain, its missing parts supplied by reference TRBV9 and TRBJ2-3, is DSGVTQTPKHLITATGQRVTLRCSPRSGDLSVYWYQQSLDQGLQFLIQYYNGEERAKGNILERFSAQQFPDLHSELNLSSLELGDSALYFCASSFTGGVTADTQYFGPGTRLTVL.